This T cell receptor (beta chain) was documented in a study of monozygotic twins with inflammatory bowel disease. Donors each contributed one blood sample measuring 2 to 3 ml. Whole blood served as the source of total RNA, and no T cell sorting took place. UMIs incorporating a 6-nucleotide sample barcode were appended by means of template switching. No DNA is given; TCRdb re-called the 5' RACE reads and lists each CDR3 protein once. The table counts approximately 390,000 distinct CDR3 sequences; 2% to 3% lies in the top ten. CDR3 length: 15 amino acids. CDR1 SGDLS and CDR2 YYNGEE come from the germline V gene.

The clonotype comes from a human donor with ulcerative colitis or Crohn's disease, or a healthy co-twin of an affected twin (not recorded which). The chain employs TRBV9 and TRBJ2-5; TCRdb selects TRBD2, and the lack of DNA leaves this call unchecked. Sequencing was performed on blood. The CDR3 loop is CASSLSSGGKETQYF.